This T cell receptor (beta chain) was sequenced during a study of Graves' ophthalmopathy and Graves' hyperthyroidism. The length of the CDR3 is 15 residues. The germline gives CDR1 SNHLY, CDR2 FYNNEI. V lost 2 bases to trimming and J lost 4 bases, with 12 bases between them. Investigators amplified TCR beta CDR3 regions from RNA transcripts. RT-PCR was first run with HTBI primers, then multiplex PCR in a second round. TCRdb reprocessed the multiplex PCR reads via MiXCR and lists one record per CDR3 protein. The table includes about 660,000 distinct CDR3 sequences, more than 40% detected once. Patients were left out if they had other autoimmune diseases, uncontrolled infections, pregnancy or lactation. The table lists this clonotype with many counts.

The receptor was derived from an adult man with Graves' ophthalmopathy. The chain couples TRBV2 to TRBJ1-3, with D possibly matching TRBD1 (6 bases). Specimen: peripheral blood. CDR3 bases: TGTGCCAGCAGTGAACCGGGACACGGCGGAAACACCATATATTTT. Its protein is CASSEPGHGGNTIYF.